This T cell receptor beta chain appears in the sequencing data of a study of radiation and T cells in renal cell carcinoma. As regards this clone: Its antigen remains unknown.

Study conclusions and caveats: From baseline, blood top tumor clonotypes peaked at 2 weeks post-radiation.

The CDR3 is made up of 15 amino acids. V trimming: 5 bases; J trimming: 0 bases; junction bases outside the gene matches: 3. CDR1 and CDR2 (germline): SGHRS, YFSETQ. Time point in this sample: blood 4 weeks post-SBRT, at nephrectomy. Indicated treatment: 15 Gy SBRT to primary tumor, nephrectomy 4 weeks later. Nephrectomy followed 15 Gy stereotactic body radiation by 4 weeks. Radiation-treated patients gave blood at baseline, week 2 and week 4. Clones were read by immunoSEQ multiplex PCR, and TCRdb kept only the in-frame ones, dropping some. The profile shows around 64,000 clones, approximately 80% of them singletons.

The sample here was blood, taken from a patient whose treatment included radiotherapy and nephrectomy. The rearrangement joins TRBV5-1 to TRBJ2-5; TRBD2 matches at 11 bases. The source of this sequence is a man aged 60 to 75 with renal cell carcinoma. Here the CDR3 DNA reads TGCGCCAGCAGGAAACTAGCGGGAGACCAAGAGACCCAGTACTTC. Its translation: CASRKLAGDQETQYF.